This T cell receptor beta chain came from a study of cytomegalovirus exposure and HLA in healthy donors. Germline V gives CDR1 LGHNT, CDR2 FRNRAP. The CDR3 totals 13 residues. For this clone: Sequence at one end of the junction differs from germline and may be a read error.

The PCR employed 60 Vbeta primers together with 13 Jbeta primers. Profiling relied on immunoSEQ multiplex PCR, and the TCRdb table lists in-frame clones only, not all of them. Of approximately 99,000 clones in the sample, around 85% are singletons; the top ten hold more than 4.5%. The source of this sequence is a man aged 35 to 55 in good health and CMV-seropositive. The V and J genes are TRBV12-5 and TRBJ2-6, with a tentative D call TRBD1 (5 bases). The sequencing sample was made of PBMCs. The CDR3 loop is CASGLSGANGLTF. The CDR3 DNA reads as TGTGCTAGTGGACTATCTGGGGCCAACGGCCTGACTTTC.